Shown below are 15 T cell receptor beta chains from a single sample sequenced in a study of shared clonotypes between healthy human individuals. Positive CCR7 selection of CD45RO-negative cells yielded the naive CD8 cells, and terminally differentiated effector memory CD45RA+ cells were excluded. Generated by immunoSEQ multiplex PCR, the TCRdb table keeps only in-frame clones and is missing some. The table lists about 2 million clones, approximately 95% of them singletons. Sequenced: naive CD8+ T cells sorted from blood. The receptors were sampled from a man between 18 and 35 years old in good health.

The rearrangement links TRBV5-8 to TRBJ2-7; 8 bases agree with TRBD1. Germline trimming cut 5 bases from V and 7 bases from J; bases unmatched to any gene: 5. This CDR3 region has 12 residues. Per germline, CDR1 SGHTS and CDR2 YDEGEE. The CDR3 DNA reads as TGTGCCAGCAGGCCGACAGGGGTAGAGCAGTACTTC. Residues: CASRPTGVEQYF. Filled out from reference TRBV5-8 and TRBJ2-7, the complete variable domain reads EAGVTQSPTHLIKTRGQQATLRCSPISGHTSVYWYQQALGLGLQFLLWYDEGEERNRGNFPPRFSGRQFPNYSSELNVNALELEDSALYLCASRPTGVEQYFGPGTRLTVT.

The chain carries TRBV7-3 and TRBJ2-1; 9 bases align to TRBD1. Per germline, CDR1 SGHTA and CDR2 FQGTGA. CDR3 length: 14 residues. The ends lost 4 bases at V and 7 bases at J; junction bases unmatched: 5. The CDR3 region is CASSSTGTGNEQFF. CDR3 in DNA: TGTGCCAGCAGCTCGACCGGGACAGGGAATGAGCAGTTCTTC.

The V gene is TRBV6-1, the J gene TRBJ2-2; 7 bases align to TRBD1. Germline CDR1 MNHNS, CDR2 SASEGT. V dropped 2 bases and J dropped 1; count of bases not matched to a gene: 1. CDR3 size: 15 residues. CDR3 bases: TGTGCCAGCAGTGAATGGACAGGGAACACCGGGGAGCTGTTTTTT. Protein sequence: CASSEWTGNTGELFF.

This chain joins TRBV4-1 and TRBJ1-2, with D possibly being TRBD1 (5 bases). V was cut by 3 bases and J by 4 bases, with 12 bases left in between. The germline V gene has CDR1 MGHRA and CDR2 YSYEKL. The CDR3 has 14 residues. The DNA of the CDR3 is TGCGCCAGCAGCCACGTCGGGGACGTCTATGGCTACACCTTC. Protein: CASSHVGDVYGYTF.

J is TRBJ2-5 and V is TRBV10-3; possibly TRBD1 for D (6 bases). Trimming removed 0 bases from V and 3 bases from J, with 11 bases in between. The germline V gene has CDR1 ENHRY and CDR2 SYGVKD. This CDR3 has 15 amino acids. The CDR3 DNA follows: TGTGCCATCAGTGAGTCTTGGGCAGGGGAAGAGACCCAGTACTTC. This translates into CAISESWAGEETQYF.

This clone was picked up one time. The chain employs TRBV10-1 and TRBJ2-5, with D unresolved. The CDR3 has 13 residues. Germline lookup yields CDR1 WNHNN and CDR2 SYGVQD (reference sequence). Trimming pared 4 bases from V and 9 bases from J, leaving 15 bases between. In nucleotides, the CDR3 is TGCGCCAGCAGTGTCGGTCTCGGATGGGCCCAGTACTTC. This codes for CASSVGLGWAQYF.

In this sample, this clone turned up once. CDR3 loop: CAMGEGPTQETQYF. For the CDR3, the DNA is TGTGCCATGGGTGAGGGACCAACGCAAGAGACCCAGTACTTC. The V call is TRBV10-3, the J call TRBJ2-5, with D perhaps being TRBD1 or TRBD2 (5 bases each). Germline V gene lookup returns CDR1 ENHRY and CDR2 SYGVKD. The V end was cut by 9 bases, the J end by 2 bases, with 16 bases between. The CDR3 extends over 14 amino acids.

This chain joins TRBV9 and TRBJ2-3; possible D gene TRBD2, 7 bases. Germline V lookup: CDR1 SGDLS, CDR2 YYNGEE. This CDR3 contains 16 residues. The V and J ends lost 2 bases and 4 bases respectively, with 17 bases between them. This CDR3 is CASSVIEGGEADTQYF. CDR3 DNA sequence: TGTGCCAGCAGCGTCATCGAAGGGGGGGAGGCAGATACGCAGTATTTT.

V usage is TRBV29-1 and J usage is TRBJ2-2, with TRBD2 as a possible D gene (6 bases). Trimming stripped 7 bases from V and 7 bases from J, with 10 bases between. CDR3 length: 11 residues. In germline, CDR1 is SQVTM, CDR2 ANQGSEA. CDR3: CSARGGGELFF. The CDR3 DNA reads TGCAGCGCCCGGGGAGGCGGGGAGCTGTTTTTT.

The rearrangement uses TRBV4-1 and TRBJ1-3, with D perhaps matching TRBD1 (6 bases). Per the germline V gene, CDR1 is MGHRA and CDR2 is YSYEKL. V lost 0 bases to trimming and J lost 0 bases, with 18 bases between them. This CDR3 is 19 amino acids long. The CDR3: CASSQDTQGQGSSGNTIYF. In DNA, the CDR3 is TGCGCCAGCAGCCAAGATACGCAGGGCCAGGGGAGCTCTGGAAACACCATATATTTT.

This chain uses TRBV7-2 with TRBJ2-5, with D perhaps being TRBD1 or TRBD2 (6 bases each). CDR3 length: 16 amino acids. Germline CDR1 reads SGHTA; CDR2 reads FQGNSA. Trimming removed 0 bases from V and 5 bases from J, with 16 bases in between. The DNA for the CDR3 is TGTGCCAGCAGCTTAGCTGGGGGGCCGCCTGAGGAGACCCAGTACTTC. Its protein product is CASSLAGGPPEETQYF.

The chain recombines TRBV30 with TRBJ2-7; TRBD1 aligns across 10 bases. Germline V gene lookup returns CDR1 GTSNPN and CDR2 SVGIG (reference sequence). V lost 2 bases to trimming and J lost 7 bases; unmatched junction nucleotides: 8. The CDR3 is 14 amino acids. The CDR3 sequence: CAWSQGQGSGEQYF. The CDR3 DNA reads as TGTGCCTGGAGTCAGGGACAGGGGTCCGGAGAGCAGTACTTC.

This clone was detected only once. The chain joins TRBV5-1 to TRBJ2-3, with D perhaps matching TRBD1 or TRBD2 (6 bases each). The CDR3 length is 17 residues. Germline V gene sequence: CDR1 SGHRS, CDR2 YFSETQ. Trimming stripped 0 bases from V and 10 bases from J, with 24 bases between. The CDR3 loop is CASSLEMIGGGLEAQYF. The CDR3 DNA reads TGCGCCAGCAGCTTGGAAATGATCGGAGGGGGATTGGAGGCGCAGTATTTT.

The chain has TRBV27 and TRBJ2-7; a weak D match, TRBD1 (6 bases). Trimming took off 4 bases at V and 4 bases at J, with 20 bases between the two ends. From germline, CDR1 is MNHEY and CDR2 SMNVEV (reference sequence). This CDR3 is 16 amino acids long. In DNA, the CDR3 is TGTGCCAGCAGTTCGGTGGTAGTACAGGGATTTTACGAGCAGTACTTC. Translation: CASSSVVVQGFYEQYF.

This chain uses TRBV5-4 with TRBJ2-6; D gene ambiguous. Germline V gene sequence: CDR1 SGHNT, CDR2 YYREEE (reference sequence). Trimming removed 0 bases from V and 4 bases from J, with 8 bases in between. This CDR3 is 15 amino acids long. The CDR3 loop is CASSLALGGANVLTF. CDR3 sequence (DNA): TGTGCCAGCAGCTTGGCTCTGGGGGGGGCCAACGTCCTGACTTTC.